The next 30 T cell receptor beta chains were all read from a single sample in a study of response to subunit inactivated influenza vaccine (dated by TCRdb to 2017 to 2018). Library generation was performed with RT-PCR. The instrument given in TCRdb is Illumina HiSeq 2500. Clones were called with MiXCR by TCRdb after fastp trimmed the public reads at Q25, and only in-frame beta chains were retained. Rows are unified per CDR3 protein, each entry keeping the most common DNA and genes. This sample gives 200,000 to 250,000 distinct CDR3 sequences in total; 12% of them show up just once. The ten largest clones take up 7.8% of the sample. The starting material was non-naive T cells sorted from PBMCs, obtained approximately 15 days before vaccination. Read against the paper, the sample's cell subset or site label means: memory T cell fraction. These TCRs come from a man between 50 and 59 years old who received an inactivated influenza vaccine. Donor details come from another sample of the same person, matched by shared clones.

In its sample, this clonotype was seen many times. The chain employs TRBV6-2 or TRBV6-3 and TRBJ1-1; possible D gene TRBD1, 5 bases. V was trimmed by 10 bases and J by 4 bases, leaving 22 bases between them. Germline CDR1 reads MNHEY; CDR2 reads SVGEGT. The CDR3 has 15 amino acids. CDR3 nucleotide sequence: TGTGCCACCAAGGGGACGGAGGTAATAGGCACTGAAGCTTTCTTT. This translates into CATKGTEVIGTEAFF.

CDR3 bases: TGTGCCAGCTCACCAGCGGGGGACAGCTCCTACGAGCAGTACTTC. Translated, it gives CASSPAGDSSYEQYF. The chain links TRBV18 to TRBJ2-7; the D call may be TRBD1 or TRBD2 (7 bases each). Per germline, CDR1 KGHSH and CDR2 LQKENI. There are 15 residues in the CDR3. The V end lost 2 bases, the J end lost 0 bases, and 11 bases lay between the germline ends.

V gene TRBV4-3 combines with J gene TRBJ1-1; D is ambiguous. Germline-derived CDR1 and CDR2 are LGHNA and YSLEER. Trimming took 4 bases from V and 8 from J, leaving 14 bases between them. The CDR3 contains 13 residues. Written as DNA, the CDR3 is TGCGCCAGCAGCCGGGAACTTGGACGAGAAGCTTTCTTT. Protein: CASSRELGREAFF.

This clonotype has a handful of counts. The chain employs TRBV7-2 and TRBJ2-2; no clear D. CDR1 SGHTA and CDR2 FQGNSA come from the germline V gene. The CDR3 length is 14 residues. V lost 5 bases to trimming and J lost 8 bases, with 15 bases between them. CDR3 bases: TGTGCCAGCAGCAGTAGTTGGGGAATGGGGGAGCTGTTTTTT. Its translation: CASSSSWGMGELFF.

The chain joins TRBV28 to TRBJ2-7; D is perhaps TRBD1 or TRBD2 (5 bases each). This CDR3 is built from 17 residues. V shed 4 bases and J shed 3 bases, with 22 bases lying between them. The germline CDR1 and CDR2 sequences are MDHEN and SYDVKM. DNA for the CDR3: TGTGCCAGCAGTTACGTCCGGGACGGACCGAGGGGCTACGAGCAGTACTTC. Its protein is CASSYVRDGPRGYEQYF. Variable domain in full (rest from reference TRBV28 and TRBJ2-7): DVKVTQSSRYLVKRTGEKVFLECVQDMDHENMFWYRQDPGLGLRLIYFSYDVKMKEKGDIPEGYSVSREKKERFSLILESASTNQTSMYLCASSYVRDGPRGYEQYFGPGTRLTVT.

This clonotype was counted between two and nine times. The V and J genes are TRBV19 and TRBJ2-7, with 10 bases lining up with TRBD1. CDR1 is LNHDA, CDR2 SQIVND, per germline (reference sequence). The V gene end was trimmed by 4 bases and the J gene end by 5 bases; junction bases not matched to a gene: 8. This CDR3 is 15 amino acids long. The CDR3 bases are TGTGCCAGTAGTAACCCGACAGGGGGCAACGACGAGCAGTACTTC. Its protein product is CASSNPTGGNDEQYF.

The chain couples TRBV4-1 to TRBJ2-7; 9 nucleotides agree with TRBD1. With 1 base clipped from V and 2 bases from J, the junction kept 6 bases outside the gene matches. There are 16 residues in the CDR3. Germline V gene lookup returns CDR1 MGHRA and CDR2 YSYEKL. CDR3 coding DNA: TGCGCCAGCAGCCAAGCCGGGACAGGGAGTCCCTACGAGCAGTACTTC. Its protein is CASSQAGTGSPYEQYF.

This chain links TRBV20-1 with TRBJ2-1; D gene unclear. V dropped 8 bases and J dropped 0 bases, with 14 bases sitting between them. CDR1 is DFQATT and CDR2 is SNEGSKA in the germline V gene (reference sequence). CDR3 length equals 14 residues. The CDR3 DNA follows: TGCAGTCTTGAAGGCCCCAGCTCCTACAATGAGCAGTTCTTC. Translating it yields CSLEGPSSYNEQFF.

This clonotype was detected only a few times. The chain links TRBV7-2 to TRBJ2-1; 9 bases map to TRBD2. After removal of 1 base from V and 3 bases from J, the junction contained 4 bases not matched to a gene. CDR3 length: 16 amino acids. Per the germline V gene, CDR1 is SGHTA and CDR2 is FQGNSA. The CDR3 DNA sequence: TGTGCCAGCAGCTTAGGTCCTAGCGGGAACTACAATGAGCAGTTCTTC. Encoded protein: CASSLGPSGNYNEQFF.

This clonotype was counted at least ten times. The chain employs TRBV29-1 and TRBJ2-1; 14 bases are a match to TRBD2. V shed 7 bases, J shed 0 bases, and the junction held 11 bases outside the gene matches. CDR1 is SQVTM and CDR2 is ANQGSEA in the germline V gene. This CDR3 has 18 amino acids. The CDR3 here is CSARGLAGVTSSYNEQFF. The CDR3 DNA is TGCAGCGCACGGGGACTAGCGGGAGTCACAAGCTCCTACAATGAGCAGTTCTTC.

This clonotype was picked up many times. The chain links TRBV4-1 to TRBJ2-1; D is unclear. From germline, CDR1 is MGHRA and CDR2 YSYEKL. The CDR3 contains 13 residues. V gave up 0 bases and J gave up 10 bases, with 10 bases separating them. This chain's CDR3 is CASSQDLGTEQFF. The DNA for the CDR3 is TGCGCCAGCAGCCAAGATCTTGGTACCGAGCAGTTCTTC.

The chain recombines TRBV5-6 with TRBJ2-2; the D gene is possibly TRBD2 (5 bases). CDR3 length equals 14 residues. Trimming cost V 1 base and J 6 bases, with 10 bases left between them. Germline V gene data show CDR1 as SGHDT and CDR2 as YYEEEE. CDR3 DNA sequence: TGTGCCAGCAGCTTGTGGGGAGCTCCCGGGGAGCTGTTTTTT. Protein: CASSLWGAPGELFF.

In this sample, this clonotype turned up a few times. CDR3 in DNA: TGCGCCAGCAGCTTGGGAGGGACAGTAGTAACAGATACGCAGTATTTT. Its protein product is CASSLGGTVVTDTQYF. J is TRBJ2-3 and V is TRBV5-1; TRBD1 matches 7 bases. J gave up 3 bases and V 0 bases, and 7 bases lay outside the gene matches. Germline lookup yields CDR1 SGHRS and CDR2 YFSETQ. The CDR3 consists of 16 residues.

The chain carries TRBV6-2 or TRBV6-3 and TRBJ2-7; 7 bases are a match to TRBD1. From germline, CDR1 is MNHEY and CDR2 SVGEGT. V was clipped by 6 bases and J by 6 bases; unmatched bases: 11. The CDR3 consists of 14 residues. The CDR3 sequence is CASRSTVGTAEQYF. Here the CDR3 DNA reads TGTGCCAGCAGGTCCACCGTCGGGACAGCCGAGCAGTACTTC.

J is TRBJ1-1 and V is TRBV6-1; 9 nucleotides match TRBD1. Germline assignment: CDR1 MNHNS and CDR2 SASEGT. V shed 4 bases and J 4 bases; nucleotides not matched to a gene: 13. This CDR3 is 17 amino acids long. CDR3 DNA sequence: TGTGCCAGCAGTGCGATGGGGACAGGGACCGGCAGCACTGAAGCTTTCTTT. This gives the protein CASSAMGTGTGSTEAFF.

The rearrangement joins TRBV18 to TRBJ2-3; 7 bases match TRBD1. With V trimmed by 3 bases and J by 3 bases, 6 bases remained unmatched. This CDR3 has 15 residues. CDR1 is KGHSH, CDR2 LQKENI, per germline. The CDR3 DNA sequence: TGTGCCAGCTCACCGAGACAGGGTGGTACAGATACGCAGTATTTT. It yields the protein CASSPRQGGTDTQYF.

V is TRBV6-2 or TRBV6-3 and J is TRBJ1-2, with 8 bases matching TRBD1. The germline V gene encodes CDR1 MNHEY and CDR2 SVGEGT. The CDR3 is 16 amino acids. V lost 6 bases and J lost 2; bases outside the gene matches: 11. The CDR3 DNA reads as TGTGCCAGCAGGGGATCGCGACAGGGGCCAAACTATGGCTACACCTTC. It is translated as CASRGSRQGPNYGYTF.

This clonotype was counted ten times or more. The rearrangement joins TRBV25-1 to TRBJ1-1; tentatively, D is TRBD1 (5 bases). V was shortened by 6 bases and J by 0 bases, with 8 bases between the two germline ends. CDR3 size: 13 residues. CDR1 is MGHDK, CDR2 SYGVNS, per germline. This CDR3 reads CASSPGLNTEAFF. The CDR3 DNA reads TGTGCCAGCAGCCCGGGACTGAACACTGAAGCTTTCTTT.

This clonotype came up a few times. V is TRBV3-1 and J is TRBJ2-2; a possible D gene is TRBD1 (6 bases). This CDR3 has 18 amino acids. The germline gives CDR1 LGHDT, CDR2 YNNKEL (reference sequence). Trimming cost V 4 bases and J 0 bases, with 18 bases left between them. CDR3: CASSPPRQTGPNTGELFF. For the CDR3, the DNA is TGTGCCAGCAGCCCCCCCCGTCAGACAGGACCGAACACCGGGGAGCTGTTTTTT.

This clonotype has only a few counts. The chain has TRBV3-1 and TRBJ1-1; TRBD1 matches at 8 bases. After removal of 0 bases from V and 10 bases from J, the junction contained 4 bases not matched to a gene. The CDR3 contains 13 residues. From germline, CDR1 is LGHDT and CDR2 YNNKEL (reference sequence). The CDR3 spells CASSQDPGTGAFF. CDR3 DNA: TGTGCCAGCAGCCAAGATCCAGGGACAGGAGCTTTCTTT.

This clonotype was found a few times. V is TRBV5-1 and J is TRBJ2-2, with 7 bases identical to TRBD1. CDR1 and CDR2 (germline): SGHRS, YFSETQ. Trimming at V came to 0 bases and at J to 2 bases, leaving 4 bases not matched to a gene. The CDR3 is 16 amino acids. CDR3 in DNA: TGCGCCAGCAGCTTGGCAGGGGGAGCCAACACCGGGGAGCTGTTTTTT. It is translated as CASSLAGGANTGELFF.

This chain joins TRBV28 and TRBJ2-7, with 7 bases matching TRBD2. The CDR3 loop spans 16 amino acids. Trimming took 2 bases from V and 1 from J; bases not matched to a gene: 8. Germline V gives CDR1 MDHEN, CDR2 SYDVKM. CDR3 residues: CASSLKREYPSYEQYF. The DNA for the CDR3 is TGTGCCAGCAGTTTAAAGCGGGAATATCCTTCCTACGAGCAGTACTTC.

The V and J genes are TRBV7-2 and TRBJ2-7; TRBD2 matches at 12 bases. Germline lookup yields CDR1 SGHTA and CDR2 FQGNSA. CDR3 size: 18 residues. The V and J ends lost 0 bases and 2 bases, in that order; junction bases with no gene match: 8. The CDR3 region has the DNA TGTGCCAGCAGCTTAGCGCAAAGGACTAGCGGGACCCCCTACGAGCAGTACTTC. This gives the protein CASSLAQRTSGTPYEQYF.

The chain uses TRBV24-1 and TRBJ2-1; TRBD2 matches 8 bases. Germline lookup yields CDR1 KGHDR and CDR2 SFDVKD. V gave up 5 bases and J gave up 8 bases; unmatched junction bases: 7. The CDR3 runs 14 residues. CDR3 bases: TGTGCCACCAGTGCCAGCGGGAGTACATATGAGCAGTTCTTC. Encoded protein: CATSASGSTYEQFF.

The rearrangement joins TRBV20-1 to TRBJ1-1; D is unresolved. CDR3 length: 13 amino acids. In germline, CDR1 is DFQATT, CDR2 SNEGSKA (reference sequence). Trimming removed 3 bases from V and 1 base from J, with 9 bases in between. As DNA, the CDR3 is TGCAGTGCTAGTGGGGAGTGGAACACTGAAGCTTTCTTT. This gives the protein CSASGEWNTEAFF.

There are many counts of this clonotype. The chain uses TRBV20-1 and TRBJ1-2; D might be TRBD1 (5 bases). Trimming removed 6 bases at V and 4 bases at J, with 15 bases between. The V gene's germline CDR1 is DFQATT and CDR2 SNEGSKA (reference sequence). The CDR3 is 13 amino acids. The CDR3 nucleotides read TGCAGTGCAAGGACAACTCCTTCCTATGGCTACACCTTC. Encoded protein: CSARTTPSYGYTF.

The chain combines TRBV12-3 or TRBV12-4 with TRBJ1-1; no definite D call. V lost 6 bases to trimming and J lost 3 bases, with 11 bases between them. This CDR3 is 13 amino acids long. In DNA, the CDR3 is TGTGCCAGCAGGAGAAGCGTAGACACTGAAGCTTTCTTT. This encodes CASRRSVDTEAFF.

A word on this clonotype: One end of the junction fails to match germline, which may point to a read error. The CDR3 nucleotides read TGTGCCAGCGGCTTGCCCCACAGGGCCTACGAGCAGTACTTC. Translated, it gives CASGLPHRAYEQYF. The V and J genes are TRBV5-8 and TRBJ2-7; tentative D call: TRBD1 (6 bases). Germline CDR1 and CDR2: SGHTS and YDEGEE. This CDR3 contains 14 residues.

V is TRBV5-6 and J is TRBJ2-1; a weak D match, TRBD2 (6 bases). Per germline, CDR1 SGHDT and CDR2 YYEEEE. Between the trimmed V and J ends, which lost 0 bases and 3 bases, there was a span of 16 bases. The CDR3 is made up of 17 amino acids. CDR3 residues: CASSLGVWGSGYNEQFF. The CDR3 region has the DNA TGTGCCAGCAGCTTGGGGGTTTGGGGTAGCGGCTACAATGAGCAGTTCTTC.

Details on this clonotype: At one end, the junction sequence differs from germline, possibly due to a read error. The chain is built from TRBV6-2 or TRBV6-3 and TRBJ2-1; D may match TRBD1 or TRBD2 (5 bases each). The V gene's germline CDR1 is MNHEY and CDR2 SVGEGT. CDR3 length: 11 residues. CDR3 in DNA: TGTGCAAGCAGTTACGGGACCTCCCTCGACTTC. Encoded protein: CASSYGTSLDF.